Shown below are 29 T cell receptor beta chains from a single sample sequenced in a study of blood T cell repertoires in COVID-19 (TCRdb year 2020). Library construction relied on the immunoSEQ multiplex PCR assay. TCRdb provides this immuneACCESS table in a form limited to in-frame rearrangements. Some clones are lacking; in checked studies, under half of them reflect an unresolved V gene, and why the rest are absent is not known. Recorded for this sample are approximately 230,000 clones; around four fifths of them occurred a single time. The top ten clonotypes cover around 3.6% of the sample. Sequences were obtained from peripheral blood. These TCRs come from a woman in her forties with active or convalescent COVID-19.

This chain links TRBV5-6 with TRBJ1-3; D might be TRBD1 (5 bases). CDR1 is SGHDT and CDR2 is YYEEEE in the germline V gene. The CDR3 covers 18 residues. V was clipped by 0 bases and J by 0 bases, with 16 bases between them. The CDR3 DNA reads TGTGCCAGCAGCTTGGTGTTAGAGCGGGGCTTCTCTGGAAACACCATATATTTT. It specifies CASSLVLERGFSGNTIYF.

V usage is TRBV18 and J usage is TRBJ1-1, with D maybe TRBD1 (6 bases). The CDR3 is made up of 15 amino acids. V lost 0 bases and J lost 2, with 10 bases in between. Germline V gives CDR1 KGHSH, CDR2 LQKENI. The CDR3 here is CASSPPLQGNTEAFF. The CDR3 region has the DNA TGTGCCAGCTCACCACCGTTACAGGGAAACACTGAAGCTTTCTTT.

The genes are TRBV2 and TRBJ1-1, with TRBD1 identical over 8 bases. Germline CDR1 and CDR2: SNHLY and FYNNEI. This CDR3 region has 16 residues. V lost 6 bases, J lost 7 bases, and 16 bases stayed unmatched. The CDR3 spells CASRRGQGRWRVEAFF. In nucleotides, the CDR3 is TGTGCCAGCAGACGAGGACAGGGAAGGTGGCGGGTTGAAGCTTTCTTT.

This clone has just one count. The chain is built from TRBV29-1 and TRBJ2-3, with 8 nucleotides matching TRBD1. The CDR3 has 14 residues. V lost 5 bases and J lost 4; bases outside the gene matches: 8. Germline lookup yields CDR1 SQVTM and CDR2 ANQGSEA. Here the CDR3 reads CSVNTGTGADTQYF. In DNA form, the CDR3 reads TGCAGCGTTAACACCGGGACAGGAGCAGATACGCAGTATTTT.

The rearrangement joins TRBV15 to TRBJ2-3, with 13 bases that match TRBD2. CDR1 and CDR2 (germline): LNHNV, YYDKDF (reference sequence). This CDR3 region has 16 residues. J was trimmed by 1 base and V by 5 bases; bases with no gene match: 3. DNA for the CDR3: TGTGCCACCAGCGGAGGACTAGCGGGGGGCACAGATACGCAGTATTTT. Its protein is CATSGGLAGGTDTQYF.

V is TRBV29-1 and J is TRBJ2-2; D perhaps matches TRBD2 (6 bases). Trimming removed 4 bases at V and 4 bases at J, with 13 bases between. The CDR3 loop spans 14 amino acids. The germline CDR1 and CDR2 sequences are SQVTM and ANQGSEA. CDR3 in DNA: TGCAGCGTTGCCCGGGGGTTGAGCACCGGGGAGCTGTTTTTT. Encoded protein: CSVARGLSTGELFF.

With respect to this clone: Additional DNA sequences in this sample encode the identical CDR3. The chain links TRBV2 to TRBJ1-6; 8 nucleotides agree with TRBD1. V lost 6 bases, J lost 7 bases, and 5 bases stayed unmatched. Germline V gene lookup returns CDR1 SNHLY and CDR2 FYNNEI. The CDR3 totals 14 residues. The CDR3, as DNA: TGTGCCAGCAGGGACAGGGTGGCGAATTCACCCCTCCACTTT. Its protein product is CASRDRVANSPLHF.

For this clone: Other DNA variants within this sample encode the same CDR3. The chain uses TRBV2 and TRBJ1-2; D may be TRBD1 (5 bases). Germline CDR1 is SNHLY and CDR2 is FYNNEI. V dropped 0 bases and J dropped 2 bases, with 7 bases sitting between them. This CDR3 has 14 residues. Written as DNA, the CDR3 is TGTGCCAGCAGTGAAGCGCGGGGGAACTATGGCTACACCTTC. As protein: CASSEARGNYGYTF.

The chain recombines TRBV2 with TRBJ1-5, with a possible D match to TRBD1 (5 bases). Germline V CDR1 and CDR2: SNHLY, FYNNEI. The CDR3 spans 14 residues. Trimming pared 6 bases from V and 8 bases from J, leaving 17 bases between. The CDR3 loop reads CASRATGPGEPQHF. In DNA form, the CDR3 reads TGTGCCAGCAGGGCCACAGGCCCCGGTGAGCCCCAGCATTTT. Filled out from reference TRBV2 and TRBJ1-5, the complete variable domain reads EPEVTQTPSHQVTQMGQEVILRCVPISNHLYFYWYRQILGQKVEFLVSFYNNEISEKSEIFDDQFSVERPDGSNFTLKIRSTKLEDSAMYFCASRATGPGEPQHFGDGTRLSIL.

This clone was detected a few times. The CDR3 is CASRARGNTEAFF. In DNA form, the CDR3 reads TGTGCCAGCAGAGCCAGAGGGAACACTGAAGCTTTCTTT. This chain links TRBV6-5 with TRBJ1-1; D remains unclear. The CDR3 loop spans 13 amino acids. Trimming pared 6 bases from V and 1 base from J, leaving 9 bases between. Germline CDR1 reads MNHEY; CDR2 reads SVGAGI.

This clone has only a few counts. The V call is TRBV5-5, the J call TRBJ1-2, with 9 bases aligning to TRBD1. The V segment lost 1 base and the J segment 7 bases; nucleotides outside the gene matches: 17. Germline V CDR1 and CDR2: SGHKS, YYEKEE (reference sequence). CDR3 length: 18 amino acids. The CDR3 DNA reads as TGTGCCAGCAGCTTGTCAAGGGACAGGGTTCGACGGTTGGGTGGCTACACCTTC. This codes for CASSLSRDRVRRLGGYTF.

This clone occurred a few times. The gene calls are TRBV3-1 (or the pseudogene TRBV3-2) and TRBJ2-7; D remains ambiguous. V was shortened by 3 bases and J by 4 bases, with 16 bases between the two germline ends. The CDR3 spans 15 residues. Germline values: CDR1 LGHDT, CDR2 YNNKEL (reference sequence). CDR3 amino acids: CASSHSDSLLYEQYF. The CDR3 nucleotides are TGTGCCAGCAGCCATTCTGACTCCTTACTTTACGAGCAGTACTTC.

The chain carries TRBV5-4 and TRBJ2-1; perhaps TRBD1 as D (5 bases). Germline lookup yields CDR1 SGHNT and CDR2 YYREEE (reference sequence). Trimming shortened V by 0 bases and J by 10 bases, and 5 bases separated the two germline ends. The CDR3 sequence is 11 residues long. The CDR3 here is CASSLGGEQFF. DNA for the CDR3: TGTGCCAGCAGCTTGGGGGGCGAGCAGTTCTTC.

The V gene is TRBV28, the J gene TRBJ2-3, with 9 bases identical to TRBD2. The V segment lost 7 bases and the J segment 4 bases; nucleotides outside the gene matches: 9. The germline CDR1 and CDR2 sequences are MDHEN and SYDVKM. This CDR3 contains 15 residues. CDR3 amino acids: CASKSWRGGPDTQYF. CDR3 in DNA: TGTGCCAGCAAGTCGTGGCGGGGGGGCCCAGATACGCAGTATTTT.

This chain joins TRBV28 and TRBJ1-1, with D hard to call. The CDR3 runs 11 residues. The V gene lost 4 bases and the J gene lost 6 bases, with 6 bases spanning the gap. Germline V gives CDR1 MDHEN, CDR2 SYDVKM. CDR3 bases: TGTGCCAGCAGTTCGCGCTCTGAAGCTTTCTTT. It codes for CASSSRSEAFF.

The chain uses TRBV4-1 and TRBJ2-3; no firm D call. Germline V gene lookup returns CDR1 MGHRA and CDR2 YSYEKL. This CDR3 is built from 15 residues. V was pared by 1 base and J by 8 bases, with 16 bases between. DNA of the CDR3: TGCGCCAGCAGCCAAGTCGGCCTAGTAGTCGGTACGCAGTATTTT. Translation gives CASSQVGLVVGTQYF.

This chain links TRBV10-3 with TRBJ2-3; D may be TRBD2 (5 bases). V was clipped by 6 bases and J by 2 bases, with 15 bases between them. The germline V gene has CDR1 ENHRY and CDR2 SYGVKD. This CDR3 has 15 amino acids. CDR3 nucleotides: TGTGCCATCAGGAGCGAGCGGCGAGACACAGATACGCAGTATTTT. Its translation: CAIRSERRDTDTQYF.

The table lists this clone with a count of one. CDR3 sequence reads: CASSDRGPLEQYV. CDR3 bases: TGTGCCAGCAGTGACAGGGGGCCTCTCGAGCAGTACGTC. The V and J genes are TRBV6-1 and TRBJ2-7, with 8 bases matching TRBD1. V was pared by 3 bases and J by 6 bases, with 4 bases of the junction left unmatched. Germline CDR1 reads MNHNS; CDR2 reads SASEGT. The CDR3 sequence is 13 residues long.

The rearrangement links TRBV28 to TRBJ2-5; 11 bases fit TRBD2. The junction had 7 bases not matched to a gene; V was cut back by 3 bases and J by 4 bases. This CDR3 has 16 amino acids. Germline V gene data show CDR1 as MDHEN and CDR2 as SYDVKM. This CDR3 is CASSFQTSGALETQYF. The CDR3 DNA reads TGTGCCAGCAGTTTCCAGACTAGCGGGGCCTTAGAGACCCAGTACTTC.

This sequence joins TRBV6-6 and TRBJ1-2, with D perhaps TRBD1 (5 bases). Trimming pared 8 bases from V and 0 bases from J, leaving 13 bases between. CDR3 length equals 14 residues. CDR1 and CDR2 from the germline V gene are MNHNY and SVGAGI (reference sequence). The CDR3 region is CASGDGTPNYGYTF. CDR3 nucleotides: TGTGCCAGCGGCGACGGGACTCCTAACTATGGCTACACCTTC.

This chain uses TRBV5-1 with TRBJ2-3, with 10 bases identical to TRBD1. From germline, CDR1 is SGHRS and CDR2 YFSETQ. CDR3 size: 16 residues. V trimming: 2 bases; J trimming: 1 base; junction bases outside the gene matches: 4. CDR3: CASSFRGTGGTDTQYF. DNA for the CDR3: TGCGCCAGCAGCTTCCGTGGGACAGGGGGCACAGATACGCAGTATTTT.

This chain connects TRBV6-5 to TRBJ1-2; D possibly corresponds to TRBD1 (6 bases). CDR3 size: 14 residues. V lost 8 bases, J lost 4 bases, and 17 bases lay in between. Germline values: CDR1 MNHEY, CDR2 SVGAGI. CDR3 loop: CASYQSGTTYGYTF. CDR3 DNA sequence: TGTGCCAGCTACCAATCCGGGACAACCTATGGCTACACCTTC.

The chain uses TRBV5-4 and TRBJ1-1, with 7 bases lining up with TRBD1. With V trimmed by 2 bases and J by 5 bases, 6 bases remained unmatched. This CDR3 spans 14 amino acids. From germline, CDR1 is SGHNT and CDR2 YYREEE (reference sequence). CDR3 protein: CASSLGGRQTEAFF. CDR3 DNA sequence: TGTGCCAGCAGCTTAGGGGGCCGGCAGACTGAAGCTTTCTTT.

The chain recombines TRBV11-1 with TRBJ2-1; D is perhaps TRBD2 (6 bases). Germline CDR1 is SGHAT and CDR2 is FQDESV (reference sequence). V was pared by 6 bases and J by 7 bases, with 22 bases between. This CDR3 spans 16 amino acids. This CDR3 reads CASSQLRGTPGNEQFF. CDR3 DNA: TGTGCCAGCAGTCAATTACGCGGGACCCCGGGAAATGAGCAGTTCTTC.

This chain connects TRBV7-9 to TRBJ2-7; tentative D call: TRBD2 (5 bases). Germline CDR1 is SEHNR and CDR2 is FQNEAQ (reference sequence). Trimming took off 3 bases at V and 5 bases at J, with 8 bases between the two ends. The CDR3 sequence is 12 residues long. The CDR3 loop reads CASSFTSDEQYV. CDR3 nucleotide sequence: TGTGCCAGCAGCTTCACTAGTGACGAGCAGTACGTC.

The V and J genes are TRBV6-1 and TRBJ2-1; 12 positions agree with TRBD2. Per the germline V gene, CDR1 is MNHNS and CDR2 is SASEGT. J was trimmed by 8 bases and V by 4 bases; bases with no gene match: 12. The CDR3 totals 17 residues. The CDR3 region has the DNA TGTGCCAGCAGTGCGACAACGAGACTAGCGGGGGTCTATGAGCAGTTCTTC. Its translation: CASSATTRLAGVYEQFF.

The rearrangement uses TRBV3-1 (or the pseudogene TRBV3-2) and TRBJ1-1; no definite D call. There are 15 residues in the CDR3. Trimming cost V 4 bases and J 4 bases, with 16 bases left between them. CDR1 is LGHDT, CDR2 YNNKEL, per germline (reference sequence). CDR3 region: CASSPGPADGTEAFF. Written as DNA, the CDR3 is TGTGCCAGCAGCCCAGGCCCGGCTGATGGCACTGAAGCTTTCTTT.

This chain connects TRBV5-1 to TRBJ1-6; 8 bases match TRBD1. Trimming took 1 base from V and 5 from J; bases not matched to a gene: 8. The CDR3 sequence is 17 residues long. Germline CDR1 and CDR2: SGHRS and YFSETQ. In nucleotides, the CDR3 is TGCGCCAGCAGCTTGAAGCCAGGGGGCGGAAATAATTCACCCCTCCACTTT. Encoded protein: CASSLKPGGGNNSPLHF.

This rearrangement joins TRBV2 to TRBJ2-7; tentative D call: TRBD1 (6 bases). Trimming removed 3 bases from V and 3 bases from J, with 18 bases in between. CDR1 and CDR2 from the germline V gene are SNHLY and FYNNEI. The CDR3 is 16 amino acids. The CDR3 region has the DNA TGTGCCAGCAGTGAGTGGGGATGGGGGCAGAGCTACGAGCAGTACTTC. Amino acid sequence: CASSEWGWGQSYEQYF.